What follows are 27 T cell receptor beta chains derived from one specimen sequenced in a study of T cell responses to AZD1222 COVID-19 vaccine. TCRdb's table, derived via immunoSEQ multiplex PCR, lists solely in-frame clones and lacks some. Among 95,000 to 150,000 clones listed, about 87% were seen once. Sequenced here: peripheral blood, sampled on day 0 of AZD1222 vaccination. The receptor source for this set is an adult in good health.

The chain has TRBV7-8 and TRBJ1-5; possible D gene TRBD1, 6 bases. The CDR3 consists of 14 residues. V was pared by 5 bases and J by 2 bases, with 10 bases between. The germline gives CDR1 SGHVS, CDR2 FQNEAQ. The CDR3 region has the DNA TGTGCCAGCAGCCTAAGGGGGGGCAATCAGCCCCAGCATTTT. Translating it yields CASSLRGGNQPQHF.

The chain employs TRBV14 and TRBJ1-4; no firm D call. Germline assignment: CDR1 SGHDN and CDR2 FVKESK. The germline V and J ends were trimmed by 1 base and 2 bases, with 8 bases remaining between them. The CDR3 has 15 amino acids. The CDR3, as DNA: TGTGCCAGCAGCCAAGTGAGAAGTACTAATGAAAAACTGTTTTTT. It codes for CASSQVRSTNEKLFF.

This clone occurred a few times. The chain recombines TRBV9 with TRBJ2-2; TRBD2 is a possible D gene (6 bases). Trimming stripped 4 bases from V and 4 bases from J, with 29 bases between. The CDR3 totals 20 residues. CDR1 is SGDLS and CDR2 is YYNGEE in the germline V gene. In nucleotides, the CDR3 is TGTGCCAGCAGCTCTCAACCCCCGGGACTCAATACCCGGGGCACCGGGGAGCTGTTTTTT. Its protein product is CASSSQPPGLNTRGTGELFF.

The genes are TRBV4-3 and TRBJ2-5; D unresolved. Per germline, CDR1 LGHNA and CDR2 YSLEER. The CDR3 runs to 13 residues. V lost 3 bases and J lost 4, with 9 bases in between. CDR3 region: CASSQTRSETQYF. The CDR3 DNA reads as TGCGCCAGCAGCCAGACGCGTTCAGAGACCCAGTACTTC.

The chain couples TRBV5-1 to TRBJ2-5; 8 bases fit TRBD1. Germline CDR1 SGHRS, CDR2 YFSETQ. V lost 5 bases, J lost 2 bases, and 11 bases stayed unmatched. There are 16 residues in the CDR3. Written as DNA, the CDR3 is TGCGCCAGCAGACCGACCGGGACAGGCGGACAAGAGACCCAGTACTTC. Protein: CASRPTGTGGQETQYF.

The J gene is TRBJ1-5, the V gene TRBV19, with D tentatively TRBD1 (6 bases). Trimming pared 2 bases from V and 0 bases from J, leaving 11 bases between. This CDR3 is 16 amino acids long. Germline CDR1 LNHDA, CDR2 SQIVND (reference sequence). This CDR3 reads CASSIRTEYSNQPQHF. CDR3 in DNA: TGTGCCAGTAGTATACGGACAGAATATAGCAATCAGCCCCAGCATTTT.

This chain uses TRBV7-2 with TRBJ1-2, with D maybe TRBD1 (6 bases). Germline lookup yields CDR1 SGHTA and CDR2 FQGNSA. Trimming shortened V by 5 bases and J by 5 bases, and 12 bases separated the two germline ends. The CDR3 loop spans 13 amino acids. CDR3 bases: TGTGCCAGCAGCGCTGGACAGCTGTATGGCTACACCTTC. Its translation is CASSAGQLYGYTF. The full variable domain, rest sourced from reference TRBV7-2 and TRBJ1-2, is GAGVSQSPSNKVTEKGKDVELRCDPISGHTALYWYRQSLGQGLEFLIYFQGNSAPDKSGLPSDRFSAERTGGSVSTLTIQRTQQEDSAVYLCASSAGQLYGYTFGSGTRLTVV.

This chain uses TRBV18 with TRBJ2-1, with 7 bases aligning to TRBD2. CDR1 and CDR2 from the germline V gene are KGHSH and LQKENI. The CDR3 runs 13 residues. Trimming at V came to 3 bases and at J to 10 bases, leaving 6 bases not matched to a gene. The CDR3 region has the DNA TGTGCCAGCTCACCCTCCCTAGCGGTGGAGCAGTTCTTC. It encodes CASSPSLAVEQFF. The full variable domain, completed using reference TRBV18 and TRBJ2-1, is NAGVMQNPRHLVRRRGQEARLRCSPMKGHSHVYWYRQLPEEGLKFMVYLQKENIIDESGMPKERFSAEFPKEGPSILRIQQVVRGDSAAYFCASSPSLAVEQFFGPGTRLTVL.

Only one count was recorded for this clone. The chain is built from TRBV13 and TRBJ2-1; weak D call: TRBD1 (6 bases). V lost 0 bases to trimming and J lost 4 bases, with 10 bases between them. In germline, CDR1 is PRHDT, CDR2 FYEKMQ (reference sequence). CDR3 length: 15 amino acids. CDR3 coding DNA: TGTGCCAGCAGCTTAGGCCCGGACAGTTACAATGAGCAGTTCTTC. It specifies CASSLGPDSYNEQFF.

The chain couples TRBV21-1 to TRBJ2-3; the D call of TRBD1 is as the table states it, not checked on the DNA. TRBV21-1 is deemed a pseudogene. This CDR3 region has 14 residues. The CDR3: CAPGRSRHTDTQYF. Written as DNA, the CDR3 is TGTGCCCCCGGAAGGTCCAGGCACACAGATACGCAGTATTTT.

The J gene is TRBJ2-5, the V gene TRBV19; D is undetermined. The CDR3 sequence is 13 residues long. From germline, CDR1 is LNHDA and CDR2 SQIVND (reference sequence). Trimming stripped 9 bases from V and 2 bases from J, with 13 bases between. This CDR3 is CASSRVYQETQYF. The CDR3 nucleotides are TGTGCCAGCAGCCGGGTCTATCAAGAGACCCAGTACTTC.

V and J are TRBV6-5 and TRBJ1-5; TRBD1 might be the D (5 bases). This CDR3 has 14 amino acids. Germline assignment: CDR1 MNHEY and CDR2 SVGAGI. V lost 2 bases, J lost 8 bases, and 13 bases lay in between. The CDR3 spells CASSYPKIGEPQHF. CDR3 nucleotides: TGTGCCAGCAGTTACCCCAAGATAGGGGAGCCCCAGCATTTT.

This chain links TRBV5-1 with TRBJ2-5; D is possibly TRBD2 (6 bases). The ends were cut back, 1 base at V and 1 base at J, with 11 bases in the middle. The germline V gene has CDR1 SGHRS and CDR2 YFSETQ. The CDR3 consists of 15 residues. In DNA form, the CDR3 reads TGCGCCAGCAGCTTGCTTGCTAGCGCCCAAGAGACCCAGTACTTC. This encodes CASSLLASAQETQYF.

For the CDR3, the DNA is TGTGCCAGCAGTTTACGGTACAATGAGCAGTTCTTC. Its protein is CASSLRYNEQFF. The chain uses TRBV28 and TRBJ2-1, with D unresolved. The germline CDR1 and CDR2 sequences are MDHEN and SYDVKM. The ends were cut back, 2 bases at V and 4 bases at J, with 3 bases in the middle. This CDR3 contains 12 residues.

The gene calls are TRBV19 and TRBJ1-4; 12 nucleotides agree with TRBD1. The ends lost 5 bases at V and 6 bases at J; junction bases unmatched: 4. The CDR3 is 15 amino acids. CDR1 is LNHDA and CDR2 is SQIVND in the germline V gene (reference sequence). The CDR3 region has the DNA TGTGCCAGTAGTGCCCGGGACAGGGGGCATGAAAAACTGTTTTTT. Translating gives CASSARDRGHEKLFF. The full variable domain, in which reference TRBV19 and TRBJ1-4 provide the parts outside the CDR3, is DGGITQSPKYLFRKEGQNVTLSCEQNLNHDAMYWYRQDPGQGLRLIYYSQIVNDFQKGDIAEGYSVSREKKESFPLTVTSAQKNPTAFYLCASSARDRGHEKLFFGSGTQLSVL.

The V and J genes are TRBV5-1 and TRBJ1-4; 7 nucleotides align to TRBD1. The CDR3 is 14 residues long. The J segment lost 6 bases and the V segment lost 6 bases, leaving 8 bases of the junction unmatched. Germline lookup yields CDR1 SGHRS and CDR2 YFSETQ. The DNA for the CDR3 is TGCGCCAGCACAGACAGGGACGATTATGAAAAACTGTTTTTT. It translates to CASTDRDDYEKLFF.

V is TRBV9 and J is TRBJ2-5, with TRBD2 matching 14 bases. V shed 4 bases and J 4 bases; nucleotides not matched to a gene: 3. The V gene's germline CDR1 is SGDLS and CDR2 YYNGEE. The CDR3 runs 15 residues. CDR3 nucleotide sequence: TGTGCCAGCAGCTCAGGGACTAGCGGGAGAGAGACCCAGTACTTC. It specifies CASSSGTSGRETQYF.

V usage is TRBV6-6 and J usage is TRBJ2-2; 11 positions match TRBD1. This CDR3 contains 16 residues. The V gene's germline CDR1 is MNHNY and CDR2 SVGAGI (reference sequence). V shed 5 bases and J 7 bases; nucleotides not matched to a gene: 9. CDR3 DNA sequence: TGTGCCAGCAGTCTGCGGACAGGGGGCTATGGCGGGGAGCTGTTTTTT. Its translation: CASSLRTGGYGGELFF.

This sequence joins TRBV7-2 and TRBJ2-3; D remains unclear. Germline V lookup: CDR1 SGHTA, CDR2 FQGNSA. CDR3 size: 15 residues. V was clipped by 1 base and J by 0 bases, with 8 bases between them. The CDR3 DNA is TGTGCCAGCAGCTTAGTGGCTACAAGCACAGATACGCAGTATTTT. Translating it yields CASSLVATSTDTQYF.

This clone is a singleton in its sample. The chain uses TRBV5-6 and TRBJ2-3; D is uncertain. With 2 bases removed from V and 1 base from J, the gap between germline ends came to 8 bases. From germline, CDR1 is SGHDT and CDR2 YYEEEE. This CDR3 comprises 14 residues. DNA for the CDR3: TGTGCCAGCAGCTTAAACCAGCGCACAGATACGCAGTATTTT. It is translated as CASSLNQRTDTQYF. Full variable domain (remainder filled in from reference TRBV5-6 and TRBJ2-3): DAGVTQSPTHLIKTRGQQVTLRCSPKSGHDTVSWYQQALGQGPQFIFQYYEEEERQRGNFPDRFSGHQFPNYSSELNVNALLLGDSALYLCASSLNQRTDTQYFGPGTRLTVL.

This clone came up a few times. The chain links TRBV6-5 to TRBJ1-6; 7 nucleotides agree with TRBD1. J was trimmed by 9 bases and V by 6 bases; bases with no gene match: 8. The germline gives CDR1 MNHEY, CDR2 SVGAGI. CDR3 length: 14 residues. Written as DNA, the CDR3 is TGTGCCAGCAGGCTGACAGGGAAGGGTTCACCCCTCCACTTT. Translation: CASRLTGKGSPLHF.

This chain uses TRBV6-5 with TRBJ1-2; no clear D gene. The length of the CDR3 is 13 residues. Germline V gene data show CDR1 as MNHEY and CDR2 as SVGAGI. Trimming removed 5 bases at V and 8 bases at J, with 15 bases between. This chain's CDR3 is CASSHGPAGGYTF. Written as DNA, the CDR3 is TGTGCCAGCAGTCACGGCCCCGCTGGAGGCTACACCTTC.

The chain has TRBV9 and TRBJ1-5; 11 bases fit TRBD1. Trimming at V came to 0 bases and at J to 7 bases, leaving 9 bases not matched to a gene. This CDR3 spans 17 amino acids. CDR1 is SGDLS, CDR2 YYNGEE, per germline. CDR3: CASSVVLRTGGRQPQHF. In nucleotides, the CDR3 is TGTGCCAGCAGCGTAGTCCTCCGGACAGGGGGCCGGCAGCCCCAGCATTTT.

The chain joins TRBV4-1 to TRBJ2-5, with D perhaps matching TRBD2 (5 bases). The CDR3 runs to 13 residues. V lost 6 bases, J lost 5 bases, and 13 bases lay in between. CDR1 is MGHRA, CDR2 YSYEKL, per germline. The CDR3 here is CASSPLLAETQYF. CDR3 DNA sequence: TGCGCCAGCAGTCCCCTCTTAGCGGAGACCCAGTACTTC.

This clone was observed once. This chain uses TRBV7-2 with TRBJ1-1; 8 positions match TRBD1. This CDR3 has 15 amino acids. Trimming cost V 3 bases and J 4 bases; bases outside gene matches: 7. Per the germline V gene, CDR1 is SGHTA and CDR2 is FQGNSA. The CDR3 DNA is TGTGCCAGCAGCTTGTCAGGGGGCAAATCCACTGAAGCTTTCTTT. It encodes CASSLSGGKSTEAFF. Full variable domain (rest looked up from reference TRBV7-2 and TRBJ1-1): GAGVSQSPSNKVTEKGKDVELRCDPISGHTALYWYRQSLGQGLEFLIYFQGNSAPDKSGLPSDRFSAERTGGSVSTLTIQRTQQEDSAVYLCASSLSGGKSTEAFFGQGTRLTVV.

The J gene is TRBJ2-1, the V gene TRBV29-1; possible D gene TRBD2, 7 bases. Trimming pared 4 bases from V and 2 bases from J, leaving 12 bases between. Germline assignment: CDR1 SQVTM and CDR2 ANQGSEA. The CDR3 consists of 14 residues. CDR3 nucleotides: TGCAGCGTTGTAAACGGGGGGCCCTACAATGAGCAGTTCTTC. Translated: CSVVNGGPYNEQFF.

V is TRBV6-2 or TRBV6-3 and J is TRBJ2-7; D gene ambiguous. Trimming left V 3 bases short and J 2 bases short, with 8 bases between. The CDR3 covers 13 residues. The V gene's germline CDR1 is MNHEY and CDR2 SVGEGT. Here the CDR3 DNA reads TGTGCCAGCAGTTATGTGACAACCTACGAGCAGTACTTC. Encoded protein: CASSYVTTYEQYF.